This T cell receptor (beta chain) emerged from a study of blood T cell repertoires in COVID-19. Study information: The samples span acute and convalescent COVID-19 from the United States, Italy and Spain. Sample material is recorded as cDNA or gDNA derived from T cells, B-cell-depleted T cells, or PBMCs.

The V and J ends lost 4 bases and 7 bases respectively, with 17 bases between them. Germline loops: CDR1 SGHAT, CDR2 FQNNGV. This CDR3 contains 14 residues. This table comes from immunoSEQ multiplex PCR, and its TCRdb copy is limited to in-frame clones, with some not included. The sample records about 130,000 clones, 75% to 85% being singletons. Sequenced material: peripheral blood. The chain joins TRBV11-2 to TRBJ2-7; tentatively, D is TRBD2 (6 bases). The source is a man aged 40-49 years with active or convalescent COVID-19. CDR3 sequence (DNA): TGTGCCAGCAGCTCGGGACTCCTCTCGAGGGAGCAGTACTTC. Amino acids: CASSSGLLSREQYF.